This passage covers 16 T cell receptor beta chains from one sample sequenced in a study of blood T cell repertoires in COVID-19. Produced via immunoSEQ multiplex PCR; TCRdb's table is partial and in-frame only. This sample has a few hundred thousand clones, with about nine tenths found just once. The sequenced sample was peripheral blood. These receptor sequences come from a man aged 45-60 years with acute or convalescent COVID-19.

The V call is TRBV4-1, the J call TRBJ2-7; maybe TRBD1 (5 bases). This CDR3 is 11 amino acids long. Trimming pared 3 bases from V and 7 bases from J, leaving 7 bases between. Germline loops: CDR1 MGHRA, CDR2 YSYEKL. In DNA, the CDR3 is TGCGCCAGCAGCCAGGGGCAGGAGCAGTACTTC. Amino acids: CASSQGQEQYF.

CDR3 in amino acids: CSASFGGSHTEAFF. In nucleotides, the CDR3 is TGCAGTGCTAGTTTCGGGGGTTCGCACACTGAAGCTTTCTTT. V gene TRBV20-1 combines with J gene TRBJ1-1, with TRBD1 as a possible D gene (5 bases). Germline V lookup: CDR1 DFQATT, CDR2 SNEGSKA (reference sequence). V lost 3 bases and J lost 3, with 14 bases in between. This CDR3 comprises 14 residues.

This clone has only a few counts. The V gene is TRBV5-1, the J gene TRBJ2-7, with D tentatively TRBD2 (5 bases). Trimming stripped 0 bases from V and 6 bases from J, with 13 bases between. CDR3 length: 14 residues. The germline gives CDR1 SGHRS, CDR2 YFSETQ. The CDR3 region is CASSLGDYAGEQYF. The DNA for the CDR3 is TGCGCCAGCAGCTTGGGCGACTACGCGGGCGAGCAGTACTTC.

This clone was picked up one time. This sequence joins TRBV5-4 and TRBJ2-3; 7 nucleotides align to TRBD2. Germline values: CDR1 SGHNT, CDR2 YYREEE (reference sequence). This CDR3 contains 12 residues. Trimming at V came to 9 bases and at J to 6 bases, leaving 7 bases not matched to a gene. Here the CDR3 reads CAIPREPDTQYF. CDR3 in DNA: TGTGCCATACCGCGGGAGCCGGATACGCAGTATTTT.

V gene TRBV6-4 combines with J gene TRBJ1-2, with D unclear. Germline assignment: CDR1 MRHNA and CDR2 SNTAGT. The length of the CDR3 is 17 residues. V shed 0 bases and J shed 0 bases, with 14 bases lying between them. The CDR3 DNA reads TGTGCCAGCAGTGACTCACCGGGTCCCTTAGCTAACTATGGCTACACCTTC. Protein sequence: CASSDSPGPLANYGYTF.

The V and J genes are TRBV14 and TRBJ2-7, with 8 bases that match TRBD2. The CDR3 sequence is 17 residues long. V shed 4 bases, J shed 0 bases, and the junction held 11 bases outside the gene matches. Germline CDR1 reads SGHDN; CDR2 reads FVKESK. CDR3 sequence (DNA): TGTGCCAGCAGCCGGAGCGGGGGAACCCTTAGCTCCTACGAGCAGTACTTC. Protein product: CASSRSGGTLSSYEQYF.

The CDR3 DNA reads TGTGCCAGCAGCTGGGACAGGGAACGGCATGGGAACACTGAAGCTTTCTTT. It is translated as CASSWDRERHGNTEAFF. V and J are TRBV5-5 and TRBJ1-1, with TRBD1 matching over 9 bases. Germline-derived CDR1 and CDR2 are SGHKS and YYEKEE (reference sequence). This CDR3 has 17 amino acids. J lost 1 base, V lost 3 bases, and 10 bases had no gene match.

The J gene is TRBJ2-7, the V gene TRBV4-2, with D perhaps matching TRBD2 (6 bases). V lost 3 bases, J lost 7 bases, and 10 bases lay in between. The CDR3 loop spans 12 amino acids. Germline values: CDR1 LGHNA, CDR2 YNFKEQ. CDR3 nucleotide sequence: TGTGCCAGCAGCCAGGACTACAGGGAGCAGTACTTC. Translated, it gives CASSQDYREQYF.

V usage is TRBV9 and J usage is TRBJ2-5; possibly TRBD1 for D (6 bases). Per the germline V gene, CDR1 is SGDLS and CDR2 is YYNGEE. V was trimmed by 4 bases and J by 5 bases, leaving 21 bases between them. The length of the CDR3 is 16 residues. The CDR3 spells CASSTEVGGAWETQYF. The CDR3 nucleotides are TGTGCCAGCAGCACAGAGGTTGGGGGCGCCTGGGAGACCCAGTACTTC.

The CDR3 spells CASSSQLGPTNYGYTF. The CDR3 DNA reads TGTGCCAGCAGCTCTCAATTGGGGCCCACCAACTATGGCTACACCTTC. The gene calls are TRBV11-2 and TRBJ1-2, with D possibly TRBD1 on 5 matching bases. Germline V lookup: CDR1 SGHAT, CDR2 FQNNGV. The CDR3 totals 16 residues. Trimming left V 4 bases short and J 2 bases short, with 17 bases between. Full variable domain (remainder filled in from reference TRBV11-2 and TRBJ1-2): EAGVAQSPRYKIIEKRQSVAFWCNPISGHATLYWYQQILGQGPKLLIQFQNNGVVDDSQLPKDRFSAERLKGVDSTLKIQPAKLEDSAVYLCASSSQLGPTNYGYTFGSGTRLTVV.

This clone was found once. The genes are TRBV6-5 and TRBJ1-3; possibly TRBD1 for D (5 bases). Trimming removed 2 bases at V and 1 base at J, with 12 bases between. CDR1 is MNHEY and CDR2 is SVGAGI in the germline V gene. The CDR3 runs 16 residues. CDR3 nucleotides: TGTGCCAGCAGTTACGGCAGGGCGGGATCTGGAAACACCATATATTTT. Protein: CASSYGRAGSGNTIYF.

This chain joins TRBV19 and TRBJ2-1, with 7 nucleotides matching TRBD1. With V trimmed by 5 bases and J by 9 bases, 13 bases remained unmatched. This CDR3 contains 15 residues. In germline, CDR1 is LNHDA, CDR2 SQIVND (reference sequence). CDR3 loop: CASSHWWGQKVEQFF. The CDR3 DNA is TGTGCCAGTAGTCATTGGTGGGGACAGAAGGTTGAGCAGTTCTTC.

This clone was seen a handful of times. The chain uses TRBV27 and TRBJ1-1; 12 bases agree with TRBD1. CDR1 is MNHEY, CDR2 SMNVEV, per germline (reference sequence). The CDR3 runs to 16 residues. With 4 bases clipped from V and 5 bases from J, the junction kept 8 bases outside the gene matches. CDR3 in amino acids: CASSSPGTGGRTEAFF. DNA of the CDR3: TGTGCCAGCAGTTCCCCCGGGACAGGGGGCAGAACTGAAGCTTTCTTT.

The chain combines TRBV12-5 with TRBJ2-5, with D perhaps TRBD2 (6 bases). CDR1 is LGHNT and CDR2 is FRNRAP in the germline V gene. Trimming stripped 6 bases from V and 2 bases from J, with 10 bases between. The CDR3 spans 13 residues. The CDR3 protein is CASGPGLQETQYF. CDR3 nucleotides: TGTGCTAGTGGCCCGGGACTGCAAGAGACCCAGTACTTC.

The chain is built from TRBV6-2 or TRBV6-3 and TRBJ2-1; 14 bases match TRBD2. CDR3 size: 15 residues. The V gene's germline CDR1 is MNHEY and CDR2 SVGEGT. The V and J ends lost 0 bases and 10 bases, in that order; junction bases with no gene match: 2. The CDR3 protein is CASSYSRLAGGEQFF. CDR3 coding DNA: TGTGCCAGCAGTTACTCGAGACTAGCGGGGGGGGAGCAGTTCTTC.

A few counts support this clone. The CDR3 region is CASTKGEGRAAFF. CDR3 sequence (DNA): TGTGCCAGTACCAAAGGGGAGGGCCGGGCAGCTTTCTTT. This sequence joins TRBV19 and TRBJ1-1; D is possibly TRBD1 (5 bases). The V gene lost 7 bases and the J gene lost 10 bases, with 19 bases spanning the gap. Germline CDR1 LNHDA, CDR2 SQIVND (reference sequence). This CDR3 contains 13 residues.